Listed below are T cell receptor beta chains from one sample, sequenced in a study of regulatory T cells in long-lasting Graves disease. One entry per CDR3 protein results from TCRdb running MiXCR on the multiplex PCR reads. The sample lists 700,000 or so distinct CDR3 sequences, approximately 31% occurring once. This material consisted of peripheral blood mononuclear cells (PBMCs), taken when the disease was refractory, from a patient treated with antithyroid drugs. Receptors were obtained from a female donor with Graves disease. CDR3s include the opening cysteine and the closing phenylalanine or tryptophan. D genes are given only for firm matches. Clone size appears in some rows only: once, few, many, or a class for an expanded clone.

j_call: TRBJ1-5; clone_size: many; d_call: NA; v_call: TRBV28; cdr3_aa: CASSLRGQPQHF; cdr3_nt: TGTGCCAGCAGTTTGAGGGGTCAGCCCCAGCATTTT
j_call: TRBJ1-5; clone_size: few; d_call: NA; v_call: TRBV12-5; cdr3_aa: CASGLVIQKNSNQPQHF; cdr3_nt: TGTGCTAGTGGTTTGGTGATACAGAAGAATAGCAATCAGCCCCAGCATTTT
j_call: TRBJ1-6; clone_size: many; d_call: TRBD1; v_call: TRBV28; cdr3_aa: CASSPRHRGGVSPLHF; cdr3_nt: TGTGCCAGCAGCCCCAGGCACAGGGGGGGGGTTTCACCCCTCCACTTT
j_call: TRBJ1-6; clone_size: few; d_call: NA; v_call: TRBV28; cdr3_aa: CASAGGPGTFGSPLHF; cdr3_nt: TGTGCCAGCGCGGGTGGACCCGGGACATTTGGATCACCCCTCCACTTT
j_call: TRBJ2-5; clone_size: few; d_call: NA; v_call: TRBV3-1; cdr3_aa: CASSQDLGLRQTQYF; cdr3_nt: TGTGCCAGCAGCCAAGATCTCGGACTACGGCAGACCCAGTACTTC
j_call: TRBJ2-7; clone_size: many; d_call: NA; v_call: TRBV28; cdr3_aa: CASRLDPGRGEQYF; cdr3_nt: TGTGCCAGCAGACTCGACCCTGGGCGAGGCGAGCAGTACTTC
j_call: TRBJ1-2; clone_size: NA; d_call: NA; v_call: TRBV14; cdr3_aa: CASSPGQSFGGYTF; cdr3_nt: TGTGCCAGCAGCCCAGGACAGTCCTTCGGAGGCTACACCTTC
j_call: TRBJ2-1; clone_size: once; d_call: TRBD2; v_call: TRBV11-3; cdr3_aa: CASSLMFRTSGYNEQFF; cdr3_nt: TGTGCCAGCAGCTTAATGTTCCGGACTAGCGGTTACAATGAGCAGTTCTTC
j_call: TRBJ1-5; clone_size: NA; d_call: NA; v_call: TRBV28; cdr3_aa: CASSFWARGNQPQHF; cdr3_nt: TGTGCCAGCAGTTTCTGGGCTCGAGGGAATCAGCCCCAGCATTTT
j_call: TRBJ1-6; clone_size: NA; d_call: NA; v_call: TRBV28; cdr3_aa: CASSLGNRMYNSPLHF; cdr3_nt: TGTGCCAGCAGTTTAGGCAATCGGATGTATAATTCACCCCTCCACTTT
j_call: TRBJ1-2; clone_size: few; d_call: NA; v_call: TRBV30; cdr3_aa: CAWSVYEGPRWGYTF; cdr3_nt: TGTGCCTGGAGTGTATACGAGGGTCCGCGCTGGGGCTACACCTTC
j_call: TRBJ1-1; clone_size: few; d_call: TRBD1; v_call: TRBV27; cdr3_aa: CASSRQGGAMNTEAFF; cdr3_nt: TGTGCCAGCAGTCGCCAGGGGGGAGCCATGAACACTGAAGCTTTCTTT
j_call: TRBJ1-1; clone_size: few; d_call: NA; v_call: TRBV20-1; cdr3_aa: CSAFPIRGNTEAFF; cdr3_nt: TGCAGTGCCTTTCCCATACGGGGGAACACTGAAGCTTTCTTT